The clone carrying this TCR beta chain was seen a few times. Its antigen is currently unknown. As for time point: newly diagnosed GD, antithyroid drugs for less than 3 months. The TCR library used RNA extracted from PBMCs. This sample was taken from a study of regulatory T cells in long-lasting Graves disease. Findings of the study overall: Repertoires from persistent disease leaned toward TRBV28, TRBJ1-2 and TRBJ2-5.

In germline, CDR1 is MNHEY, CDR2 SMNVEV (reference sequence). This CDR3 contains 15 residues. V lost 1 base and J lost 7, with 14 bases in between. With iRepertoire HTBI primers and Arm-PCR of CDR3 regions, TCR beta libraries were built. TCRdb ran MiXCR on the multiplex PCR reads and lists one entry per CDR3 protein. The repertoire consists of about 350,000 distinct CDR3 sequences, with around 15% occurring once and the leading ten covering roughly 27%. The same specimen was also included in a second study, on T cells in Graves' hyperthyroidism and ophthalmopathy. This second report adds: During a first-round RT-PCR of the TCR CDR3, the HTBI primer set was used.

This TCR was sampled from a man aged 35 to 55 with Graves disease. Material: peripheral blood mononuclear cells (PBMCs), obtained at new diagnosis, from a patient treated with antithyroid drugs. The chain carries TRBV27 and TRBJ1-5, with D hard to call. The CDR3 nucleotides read TGTGCCAGCAGTTTATTTCGAGGCCCGGGGCAGCCCCAGCATTTT. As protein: CASSLFRGPGQPQHF.